The rows below give T cell receptor beta chains drawn from one sample of a study of T cells in Graves' hyperthyroidism and ophthalmopathy. TCRdb passed the multiplex PCR reads through MiXCR, listing each CDR3 protein once. This table holds about 690,000 distinct CDR3 sequences, approximately 15% found once. The sample comprised blood. Source of these receptors: a man over 45 with Graves' hyperthyroidism. The CDR3 runs from the conserved cysteine through the conserved F or W. Fields, in order: D gene, J gene, clone size, V gene, CDR3 protein, CDR3 DNA. A D gene is named only where the DNA matches it firmly. Only part of the rows carry a size: once, few, many, or a class if the clone is expanded.

D: .
J: TRBJ2-7
size: .
V: TRBV12-3/TRBV12-4
CDR3: CASSPGEQYF
DNA: TGTGCCAGCAGCCCCGGGGAGCAGTACTTC

D: .
J: TRBJ1-4
size: many
V: TRBV28
CDR3: CASSFEGRVSEKLFF
DNA: TGTGCCAGCAGTTTTGAGGGGAGAGTGAGTGAAAAACTGTTTTTT

D: TRBD1
J: TRBJ1-1
size: once
V: TRBV3-1
CDR3: CASSQVTGANTEAFF
DNA: TGTGCCAGCAGCCAAGTTACAGGGGCAAACACTGAAGCTTTCTTT

D: TRBD2
J: TRBJ2-1
size: many
V: TRBV28
CDR3: CASRKGGGLGSNEQFF
DNA: TGTGCCAGCAGAAAAGGAGGGGGACTAGGCTCCAATGAGCAGTTCTTC

D: .
J: TRBJ2-1
size: .
V: TRBV12-3/TRBV12-4
CDR3: CASSQVWSSYNEEFF
DNA: TGTGCCAGCAGCCAAGTATGGAGTTCCTACAATGAGGAGTTCTTC

D: .
J: TRBJ1-5
size: .
V: TRBV6-2/TRBV6-3
CDR3: CASTRSSGQTHYSNQPQHF
DNA: TGTGCCAGCACCCGGAGTAGTGGACAGACTCACTATAGCAATCAGCCCCAGCATTTT

D: TRBD1
J: TRBJ2-3
size: .
V: TRBV19
CDR3: CATTRTGVQDTQYF
DNA: TGTGCCACTACGCGGACAGGGGTGCAAGATACGCAGTATTTT

D: .
J: TRBJ1-5
size: .
V: TRBV5-1
CDR3: CASSLDGTHGQPQHF
DNA: TGCGCCAGCAGCTTGGACGGAACTCATGGTCAGCCCCAGCATTTT

D: TRBD2
J: TRBJ2-1
size: .
V: TRBV6-2/TRBV6-3
CDR3: CASSSPELAGGGSYNEQFF
DNA: TGTGCCAGCAGTTCCCCCGAGCTAGCGGGGGGGGGCTCCTACAATGAGCAGTTCTTC

D: .
J: TRBJ1-2
size: few
V: TRBV2
CDR3: CASSDAGPLRYGYTF
DNA: TGTGCCAGCAGTGACGCAGGGCCATTACGCTATGGCTACACCTTC

D: .
J: TRBJ2-1
size: many
V: TRBV28
CDR3: CASKGSSYNEQFF
DNA: TGTGCCAGCAAGGGTAGCTCCTACAATGAGCAGTTCTTC

D: TRBD2
J: TRBJ2-1
size: .
V: TRBV7-8
CDR3: CASNSQREAYYNEQFF
DNA: TGTGCCAGCAATTCTCAGCGGGAGGCCTACTACAATGAGCAGTTCTTC

D: TRBD1
J: TRBJ2-7
size: few
V: TRBV14
CDR3: CASSQVWDRGEQYF
DNA: TGTGCCAGCAGCCAAGTATGGGACAGGGGCGAGCAGTACTTC

D: .
J: TRBJ2-1
size: many
V: TRBV7-8
CDR3: CASSLIPSLPYNEQFF
DNA: TGTGCCAGCAGCTTAATTCCTAGCCTACCCTACAATGAGCAGTTCTTC

D: TRBD1
J: TRBJ1-1
size: .
V: TRBV7-3
CDR3: CASSLTGLDREAEAFF
DNA: TGTGCCAGCAGCTTAACAGGATTGGACAGGGAGGCTGAAGCTTTCTTT

D: TRBD2
J: TRBJ2-1
size: .
V: TRBV27
CDR3: CASSDPVTSGRMVEQFF
DNA: TGTGCCAGCAGTGACCCCGTGACTAGCGGGAGGATGGTTGAGCAGTTCTTC

D: .
J: TRBJ1-1
size: many
V: TRBV2
CDR3: CASSEAPGSGEAFF
DNA: TGTGCCAGCAGTGAAGCGCCAGGGTCGGGTGAAGCTTTCTTT

D: .
J: TRBJ2-7
size: few
V: TRBV24-1
CDR3: CATSDFVRGTAGFYEQYF
DNA: TGTGCCACCAGTGACTTCGTGAGGGGGACGGCCGGGTTCTACGAGCAGTACTTC

D: .
J: TRBJ2-1
size: many
V: TRBV2
CDR3: CASRGLGGSYNEQFF
DNA: TGTGCCAGCAGAGGACTAGGGGGCTCCTACAATGAGCAGTTCTTC

D: TRBD2
J: TRBJ2-3
size: .
V: TRBV5-1
CDR3: CASSLRAGVTDTQYF
DNA: TGCGCCAGCAGCCTCAGAGCGGGAGTCACAGATACGCAGTATTTT

D: TRBD2
J: TRBJ2-3
size: few
V: TRBV30
CDR3: CAWSPLAGGVTDTQYF
DNA: TGTGCCTGGAGTCCGCTTGCGGGAGGCGTCACAGATACGCAGTATTTT

D: .
J: TRBJ1-6
size: many
V: TRBV6-1
CDR3: CASSESVGWNSPLHF
DNA: TGTGCCAGCAGTGAATCAGTGGGTTGGAATTCACCCCTCCACTTT

D: TRBD1
J: TRBJ2-1
size: many
V: TRBV19
CDR3: CASTSRGHEQFF
DNA: TGTGCCAGTACTTCGAGGGGGCATGAGCAGTTCTTC

D: TRBD2
J: TRBJ2-7
size: many
V: TRBV2
CDR3: CASSASGNEQYF
DNA: TGTGCCAGCAGTGCTAGCGGGAACGAGCAGTACTTC

D: .
J: TRBJ2-7
size: many
V: TRBV27
CDR3: CASSLSSEGTEFYEQYF
DNA: TGTGCCAGCAGTTTATCCTCGGAGGGGACCGAATTTTACGAGCAGTACTTC

D: .
J: TRBJ2-5
size: many
V: TRBV3-1
CDR3: CASSQEEETQYF
DNA: TGTGCCAGCAGCCAAGAAGAGGAGACCCAGTACTTC

D: .
J: TRBJ1-6
size: many
V: TRBV6-1
CDR3: CASSYRRQATKSPLHF
DNA: TGTGCCAGCAGTTATCGGAGACAGGCTACCAAATCACCCCTCCACTTT

D: .
J: TRBJ2-1
size: few
V: TRBV7-9
CDR3: CASSPPGISYNEQFF
DNA: TGTGCCAGCAGCCCCCCGGGGATCTCCTACAATGAGCAGTTCTTC

D: TRBD2
J: TRBJ2-5
size: many
V: TRBV29-1
CDR3: CSVEDSRGVQETQYF
DNA: TGCAGCGTTGAAGATAGCCGGGGGGTACAAGAGACCCAGTACTTC

D: .
J: TRBJ1-1
size: many
V: TRBV28
CDR3: CATQYYNTEAFF
DNA: TGTGCCACCCAATACTATAACACTGAAGCTTTCTTT

D: TRBD2
J: TRBJ2-3
size: few
V: TRBV20-1
CDR3: CSAAGVGLRTDTQYF
DNA: TGCAGTGCGGCGGGAGTAGGCTTGCGGACAGATACGCAGTATTTT

D: .
J: TRBJ2-1
size: many
V: TRBV11-2
CDR3: CASSLEGPYNEQFF
DNA: TGTGCCAGCAGCTTAGAAGGTCCGTACAATGAGCAGTTCTTC

D: TRBD2
J: TRBJ2-1
size: many
V: TRBV30
CDR3: CAWRPTSGRARGNEQFF
DNA: TGTGCCTGGAGACCGACTAGCGGGAGAGCCAGGGGTAATGAGCAGTTCTTC

D: .
J: TRBJ2-1
size: .
V: TRBV9
CDR3: CASSVEDFGSRHEQFF
DNA: TGTGCCAGCAGCGTAGAAGACTTCGGGAGTAGGCATGAGCAGTTCTTC

D: TRBD1
J: TRBJ1-1
size: .
V: TRBV28
CDR3: CASRIGTATEAFF
DNA: TGTGCCAGCAGGATAGGGACAGCCACTGAAGCTTTCTTT

D: TRBD2
J: TRBJ2-5
size: few
V: TRBV29-1
CDR3: CSVDLAGYQETQYF
DNA: TGCAGCGTTGATCTAGCGGGGTACCAAGAGACCCAGTACTTC

D: .
J: TRBJ2-2
size: few
V: TRBV3-1
CDR3: CASSPLAPPNTGELFF
DNA: TGTGCCAGCAGCCCGCTCGCTCCCCCGAACACCGGGGAGCTGTTTTTT

D: TRBD2
J: TRBJ2-7
size: .
V: TRBV28
CDR3: CASSFSAGIYEQYF
DNA: TGTGCCAGCAGTTTCTCAGCGGGAATCTACGAGCAGTACTTC

D: TRBD2
J: TRBJ2-2
size: .
V: TRBV30
CDR3: CAWNQAGGPVGEPFF
DNA: TGTGCCTGGAATCAAGCGGGAGGGCCCGTCGGGGAGCCGTTTTTT

D: .
J: TRBJ1-6
size: .
V: TRBV20-1
CDR3: CSARQESSYNSPLHF
DNA: TGCAGTGCTAGACAGGAGAGCTCCTATAATTCACCCCTCCACTTT

D: .
J: TRBJ2-7
size: .
V: TRBV25-1
CDR3: CASSDNSSYEQYF
DNA: TGTGCCAGCAGTGACAACAGCTCGTACGAGCAGTACTTC

D: TRBD2
J: TRBJ2-2
size: .
V: TRBV12-3/TRBV12-4
CDR3: CASWTSGNTGELFF
DNA: TGTGCCAGCTGGACTAGCGGGAACACCGGGGAGCTGTTTTTT

D: .
J: TRBJ2-1
size: many
V: TRBV27
CDR3: CASSLSIGVSSYNEQFF
DNA: TGTGCCAGCAGTTTATCGATCGGGGTCAGCTCCTACAATGAGCAGTTCTTC

D: .
J: TRBJ2-3
size: once
V: TRBV7-2
CDR3: CASSLGNRAPVDTQYF
DNA: TGTGCCAGCAGCTTAGGTAACCGGGCCCCGGTGGATACGCAGTATTTT

D: TRBD1
J: TRBJ2-7
size: many
V: TRBV20-1
CDR3: CSAERQGASSYEQYF
DNA: TGCAGTGCTGAAAGACAGGGGGCGAGCTCCTACGAGCAGTACTTC

D: .
J: TRBJ2-3
size: many
V: TRBV12-3/TRBV12-4
CDR3: CASTAGDADTQYF
DNA: TGTGCCAGCACTGCAGGGGATGCAGATACGCAGTATTTT

D: TRBD1
J: TRBJ1-2
size: .
V: TRBV5-5
CDR3: CASSLTGAANYGYTF
DNA: TGTGCCAGCAGCTTGACAGGGGCCGCTAACTATGGCTACACCTTC

D: .
J: TRBJ2-2
size: .
V: TRBV4-1
CDR3: CASSQTKGPGELFF
DNA: TGCGCCAGCAGCCAAACTAAGGGCCCCGGGGAGCTGTTTTTT